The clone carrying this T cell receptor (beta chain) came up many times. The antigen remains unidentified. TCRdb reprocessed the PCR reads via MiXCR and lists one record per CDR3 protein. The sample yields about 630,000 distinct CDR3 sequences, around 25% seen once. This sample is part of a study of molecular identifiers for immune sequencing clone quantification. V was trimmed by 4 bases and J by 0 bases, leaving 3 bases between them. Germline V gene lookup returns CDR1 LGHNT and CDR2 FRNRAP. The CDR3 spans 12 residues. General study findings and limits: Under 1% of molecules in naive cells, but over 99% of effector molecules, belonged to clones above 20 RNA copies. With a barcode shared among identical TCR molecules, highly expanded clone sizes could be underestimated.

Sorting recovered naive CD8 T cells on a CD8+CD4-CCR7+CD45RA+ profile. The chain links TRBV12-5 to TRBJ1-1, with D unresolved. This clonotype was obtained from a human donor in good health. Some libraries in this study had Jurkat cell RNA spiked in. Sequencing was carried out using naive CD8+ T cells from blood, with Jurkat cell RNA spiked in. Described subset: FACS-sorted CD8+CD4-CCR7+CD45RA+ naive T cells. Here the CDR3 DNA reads TGTGCTAGTGGTTCTTTGAACACTGAAGCTTTCTTT. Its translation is CASGSLNTEAFF.